Below are 9 T cell receptor beta chains sequenced from a single sample in a study of CD8+ T cells in alopecia areata. Treatment here: oral pan-JAK inhibitor, 5-10 mg twice daily. The sequencing template was cDNA reverse transcribed from extracted RNA. Sequenced by immunoSEQ multiplex PCR; TCRdb stores in-frame clones only, minus some. The sample lists more than 110,000 clones; roughly four fifths were seen once. This specimen was CD8+ T cells sorted from blood, taken at week 4, from a patient treated with tofacitinib. These receptor sequences come from a human donor with alopecia areata.

This clone was seen just once. This chain joins TRBV7-2 and TRBJ2-7; 10 bases align to TRBD1. V gave up 1 base and J gave up 3 bases; unmatched junction bases: 3. Looked up from germline, CDR1 is SGHTA and CDR2 is FQGNSA. The CDR3 loop spans 15 amino acids. The CDR3 region is CASSLGGQGNYEQYF. CDR3 nucleotide sequence: TGTGCCAGCAGCTTAGGGGGACAGGGGAACTACGAGCAGTACTTC.

The rearrangement links TRBV6-5 to TRBJ2-7; D gene uncertain. Deletions cut 5 bases from V and 3 bases from J, with 5 bases between. CDR3 length: 11 amino acids. The germline V gene has CDR1 MNHEY and CDR2 SVGAGI. CDR3 sequence: CASSVGYEQYF. CDR3 nucleotide sequence: TGTGCCAGCAGTGTCGGCTACGAGCAGTACTTC.

J is TRBJ2-7 and V is TRBV29-1, with D unclear. Looked up from germline, CDR1 is SQVTM and CDR2 is ANQGSEA. V lost 1 base, J lost 0 bases, and 4 bases lay in between. CDR3 length: 12 amino acids. CDR3 region: CSVEGPSYEQYF. The CDR3 nucleotides are TGCAGCGTTGAAGGTCCCTCCTACGAGCAGTACTTC.

The genes are TRBV5-1 and TRBJ2-1; D could derive from TRBD1 or TRBD2 (5 bases each). Germline lookup yields CDR1 SGHRS and CDR2 YFSETQ. This CDR3 comprises 13 residues. Trimming took off 4 bases at V and 2 bases at J, with 7 bases between the two ends. The CDR3 DNA sequence: TGCGCCAGCAGCGGGGGTCCCTACAATGAGCAGTTCTTC. Translating it yields CASSGGPYNEQFF. Together with reference TRBV5-1 and TRBJ2-1, the CDR3 gives the full variable domain: KAGVTQTPRYLIKTRGQQVTLSCSPISGHRSVSWYQQTPGQGLQFLFEYFSETQRNKGNFPGRFSGRQFSNSRSEMNVSTLELGDSALYLCASSGGPYNEQFFGPGTRLTVL.

The chain links TRBV30 to TRBJ1-2, with D unclear. The CDR3 contains 11 residues. Germline CDR1 reads GTSNPN; CDR2 reads SVGIG (reference sequence). The V end was cut by 1 base, the J end by 9 bases, with 9 bases between. This CDR3 is CAWSGGLSYTF. The CDR3 nucleotides read TGTGCCTGGAGTGGCGGGTTGAGCTACACCTTC.

The gene calls are TRBV19 and TRBJ1-5, with D unresolved. The V and J ends lost 3 bases and 6 bases respectively, with 9 bases between them. Germline values: CDR1 LNHDA, CDR2 SQIVND (reference sequence). The CDR3 totals 13 residues. This CDR3 is CASSMSNVQPQHF. CDR3 nucleotide sequence: TGTGCCAGTAGTATGAGTAATGTTCAGCCCCAGCATTTT. Using reference TRBV19 and TRBJ1-5 for the parts outside the CDR3, the full variable domain is DGGITQSPKYLFRKEGQNVTLSCEQNLNHDAMYWYRQDPGQGLRLIYYSQIVNDFQKGDIAEGYSVSREKKESFPLTVTSAQKNPTAFYLCASSMSNVQPQHFGDGTRLSIL.

J is TRBJ2-2 and V is TRBV4-1; TRBD2 is a possible D gene (7 bases). V was trimmed by 4 bases and J by 2 bases, leaving 14 bases between them. The germline CDR1 and CDR2 sequences are MGHRA and YSYEKL. The CDR3 sequence is 16 residues long. The chain's CDR3 is CASSPRGGLNTGELFF. The CDR3 DNA follows: TGCGCCAGCAGCCCTCGCGGGGGCCTAAACACCGGGGAGCTGTTTTTT.

The rearrangement joins TRBV6-1 to TRBJ1-1; a possible D gene is TRBD1 (5 bases). V lost 8 bases to trimming and J lost 3 bases, with 10 bases between them. The CDR3 extends over 12 amino acids. The germline V gene encodes CDR1 MNHNS and CDR2 SASEGT. This CDR3 is CASRGGDTEAFF. CDR3 DNA sequence: TGTGCCAGCCGGGGGGGAGACACTGAAGCTTTCTTT.

V usage is TRBV29-1 and J usage is TRBJ2-5; possible D gene TRBD2, 6 bases. Trimming pared 7 bases from V and 5 bases from J, leaving 23 bases between. The CDR3 is 15 residues long. The germline V gene encodes CDR1 SQVTM and CDR2 ANQGSEA. Here the CDR3 reads CSGSPASASRETQYF. CDR3 coding DNA: TGCAGCGGGAGCCCTGCTAGCGCCTCGCGGGAGACCCAGTACTTC.